This record concerns one T cell receptor beta chain sequence. In the PCR, 60 Vbeta and 13 Jbeta primers were used. In the original analysis: Tens of millions of unique TCR beta chains, 10 million to 14 million shared, were counted in a later analysis. The method was immunoSEQ multiplex PCR; TCRdb's version includes in-frame clones alone and lacks a portion of them. That table supplies the V and J calls and clone size; D and trimming were determined from the DNA. The profile covers about 140,000 clones, with roughly 65% appearing a single time and 1.5% to 2% taken by the ten largest. This sample stems from a study of cytomegalovirus exposure and HLA in healthy donors. Germline CDR1 and CDR2: MGHDK and SYGVNS. The ends lost 7 bases at V and 4 bases at J; junction bases unmatched: 11. This CDR3 contains 15 residues.

The genes are TRBV25-1 and TRBJ2-3; 7 bases are a match to TRBD2. Source material: PBMCs. The TCR sequence derives from a woman aged 25-40 years in good health and CMV-seronegative. CDR3 region: CASINQRDVPDTQYF. In DNA form, the CDR3 reads TGTGCCAGCATCAACCAGCGGGATGTCCCAGATACGCAGTATTTT.